This TCR beta chain was captured by sequencing in a study of identical twins. This CDR3 region has 18 residues. J lost 5 bases, V lost 0 bases, and 8 bases had no gene match. Germline CDR1 reads LGHNA; CDR2 reads YSLEER. Each CDR3 protein gets one entry after TCRdb re-called the 5' RACE reads with MiXCR. Altogether roughly 200,000 distinct CDR3 sequences are present, 7.5% being singletons, with the ten largest covering 1.9%. This clonotype occurred many times. These data also featured in a second study, about yellow fever vaccine responses in identical twins.

The rearrangement joins TRBV4-3 to TRBJ2-2; TRBD2 matches at 11 bases. This clonotype was obtained from a woman younger than 35 in good health. The sample comprised memory (CD45RO+) T cells sorted from blood. CDR3 in amino acids: CASSQETSGRGGTGELFF. CDR3 DNA sequence: TGCGCCAGCAGCCAAGAAACTAGCGGGAGAGGAGGAACCGGGGAGCTGTTTTTT.